The T cell receptor (beta chain) under discussion was sequenced for a study of cytomegalovirus exposure and HLA in healthy donors. The CDR3 is 15 amino acids. CDR1 SGHNT and CDR2 YYREEE come from the germline V gene (reference sequence). V shed 0 bases and J 5 bases; nucleotides not matched to a gene: 7. Some clones are missing from TCRdb's copy, which holds only in-frame ones; the method was immunoSEQ multiplex PCR. The repertoire holds 200,000 to 250,000 clones, with roughly 87% as singletons. The chain is built from TRBV5-4 and TRBJ2-7; TRBD2 matches 8 bases. The source of this sequence is a man aged 18 to 30 in good health and CMV-seropositive. Specimen: PBMCs. CDR3 sequence: CASSLAISGSDEQYF. CDR3 sequence (DNA): TGTGCCAGCAGCTTGGCCATCAGCGGGAGTGACGAGCAGTACTTC.